Sequencing of this T cell receptor (beta chain) was carried out in a study of regulatory T cells in long-lasting Graves disease. Study conclusions and caveats: Sample size was small, which may have lowered accuracy. When disease was persistent, TRBV28, TRBJ1-2 and TRBJ2-5 were the favored segments.

Time point here: persistent/refractory GD, antithyroid drugs over 5 years with positive TRAb. With RNA extracted from PBMCs as input, the TCR library was made. Construction of TCR beta libraries relied on iRepertoire HTBI primers and on Arm-PCR targeting CDR3 regions. MiXCR, run by TCRdb on the multiplex PCR reads, gives a single entry per CDR3 protein. The profile covers 350,000 to 450,000 distinct CDR3 sequences, with less than 25% appearing a single time and around 20% taken by the ten largest. Germline V gives CDR1 SNHLY, CDR2 FYNNEI. The CDR3 spans 12 residues. V was pared by 7 bases and J by 5 bases, with 3 bases of the junction left unmatched. This clonotype was seen repeatedly, ten times or more. Its specificity is not known.

The source is a female donor with Graves disease. V and J are TRBV2 and TRBJ2-5; TRBD2 matches 8 bases. The sample here was peripheral blood mononuclear cells (PBMCs), taken when the disease was refractory, from a patient treated with antithyroid drugs. The CDR3 sequence is CASNTGGETQYF. In nucleotides, the CDR3 is TGTGCCAGCAATACGGGAGGGGAGACCCAGTACTTC.